Shown below are 3 T cell receptor beta chains from a single sample sequenced in a study of blood T cell repertoires in COVID-19. Repertoires were generated with immunoSEQ multiplex PCR, while TCRdb's copy carries only in-frame clones and drops some. The sample shows fewer than 400,000 clones, just under 90% of them seen only once. Sequenced sample: peripheral blood. These receptors were taken from a woman in her thirties with COVID-19, enrolled during active disease.

The chain couples TRBV7-2 to TRBJ1-1, with D possibly matching TRBD1 (6 bases). Per the germline V gene, CDR1 is SGHTA and CDR2 is FQGNSA. Between the trimmed V and J ends, which lost 8 bases and 0 bases, there was a span of 19 bases. The CDR3 consists of 16 residues. CDR3 in amino acids: CASSFHPGGLNTEAFF. DNA for the CDR3: TGTGCCAGCTCCTTCCACCCCGGGGGGCTGAACACTGAAGCTTTCTTT.

This clone was detected only a few times. V is TRBV6-5 and J is TRBJ1-5; D might be TRBD1 (5 bases). CDR1 and CDR2 from the germline V gene are MNHEY and SVGAGI. This CDR3 is built from 13 residues. The V end was cut by 8 bases, the J end by 4 bases, with 12 bases between. The CDR3 protein is CASQDTLNQPQHF. In DNA form, the CDR3 reads TGTGCCAGCCAGGACACCTTAAATCAGCCCCAGCATTTT.

V and J are TRBV2 and TRBJ2-5; possibly TRBD1 for D (6 bases). V was clipped by 6 bases and J by 2 bases, with 10 bases between them. CDR1 is SNHLY and CDR2 is FYNNEI in the germline V gene. The length of the CDR3 is 13 residues. The CDR3 sequence is CASRGQRQETQYF. In DNA form, the CDR3 reads TGTGCCAGCAGAGGACAGCGGCAAGAGACCCAGTACTTC.